A single sample gave rise to the 30 T cell receptor beta chains below, sequenced in a study of blood T cell repertoires in COVID-19. Sequencing was performed with immunoSEQ multiplex PCR; in TCRdb, only in-frame clones are kept and a portion is missing. The data contain 170,000 or so clones, more than 75% of them singletons. Sequenced sample: peripheral blood. The source of these receptors is a man between 60 and 70 years old with COVID-19, enrolled during active disease.

J is TRBJ1-2 and V is TRBV9; 12 positions match TRBD1. The CDR3 spans 16 residues. Germline V lookup: CDR1 SGDLS, CDR2 YYNGEE. J gave up 3 bases and V 3 bases, and 6 bases lay outside the gene matches. DNA of the CDR3: TGTGCCAGCAGCGGCCGGGACAGGGGGCGGTACTATGGCTACACCTTC. Residues: CASSGRDRGRYYGYTF. The complete variable domain, with remaining parts taken from reference TRBV9 and TRBJ1-2, reads DSGVTQTPKHLITATGQRVTLRCSPRSGDLSVYWYQQSLDQGLQFLIQYYNGEERAKGNILERFSAQQFPDLHSELNLSSLELGDSALYFCASSGRDRGRYYGYTFGSGTRLTVV.

The chain couples TRBV10-3 to TRBJ1-5, with D perhaps TRBD1 (5 bases). The CDR3 has 15 amino acids. Germline V gene lookup returns CDR1 ENHRY and CDR2 SYGVKD. V was pared by 4 bases and J by 3 bases, with 13 bases between. In DNA, the CDR3 is TGTGCCATCAGTGCTGGGGCAGCACACAATCAGCCCCAGCATTTT. Translated: CAISAGAAHNQPQHF.

The chain has TRBV18 and TRBJ2-2; weak D call: TRBD1 (5 bases). Germline assignment: CDR1 KGHSH and CDR2 LQKENI. This CDR3 spans 14 amino acids. V shed 6 bases and J shed 0 bases, with 8 bases lying between them. CDR3 in DNA: TGTGCCAGCTCTTTAGGGGCGAACACCGGGGAGCTGTTTTTT. This gives the protein CASSLGANTGELFF.

The chain is built from TRBV25-1 and TRBJ2-7; 8 bases are shared with TRBD1. Germline CDR1 MGHDK, CDR2 SYGVNS. The CDR3 consists of 13 residues. Trimming cost V 3 bases and J 9 bases; bases outside gene matches: 7. In DNA form, the CDR3 reads TGTGCCAGCAGTGATTGGGACAGGCGGGCGCAGTACTTC. Its protein product is CASSDWDRRAQYF.

This rearrangement joins TRBV6-5 to TRBJ2-1; 11 nucleotides align to TRBD2. This CDR3 spans 15 amino acids. CDR1 is MNHEY and CDR2 is SVGAGI in the germline V gene. The junction had 1 base not matched to a gene; V was cut back by 4 bases and J by 2 bases. Here the CDR3 reads CASSSGLAAYNEQFF. In nucleotides, the CDR3 is TGTGCCAGCAGTTCGGGACTAGCGGCCTACAATGAGCAGTTCTTC.

A few counts support this clone. This chain connects TRBV5-1 to TRBJ1-5, with D maybe TRBD1 (6 bases). Between the trimmed V and J ends, which lost 5 bases and 5 bases, there was a span of 17 bases. Germline V gene lookup returns CDR1 SGHRS and CDR2 YFSETQ. The CDR3 spans 15 residues. CDR3 loop: CASSPRGAGDQPQHF. The CDR3 DNA reads as TGCGCCAGCAGTCCCCGGGGGGCCGGGGATCAGCCCCAGCATTTT.

This clone was observed a few times. CDR3 coding DNA: TGTGCCAGCAGACGAGGGACAGTCGCAAGCAATCAGCCCCAGCATTTT. It codes for CASRRGTVASNQPQHF. This chain uses TRBV9 with TRBJ1-5, with 7 bases aligning to TRBD1. CDR3 length equals 16 residues. Trimming took 5 bases from V and 1 from J; bases not matched to a gene: 9. Germline CDR1 SGDLS, CDR2 YYNGEE.

The V and J genes are TRBV7-9 and TRBJ2-1; D possibly corresponds to TRBD2 (6 bases). The CDR3 is made up of 16 amino acids. The V gene lost 5 bases and the J gene lost 0 bases, with 14 bases spanning the gap. CDR1 is SEHNR and CDR2 is FQNEAQ in the germline V gene (reference sequence). CDR3 residues: CASSRERASSYNEQFF. DNA of the CDR3: TGTGCCAGCAGCCGGGAGCGGGCCAGCTCCTACAATGAGCAGTTCTTC.

This clone has a single count. V gene TRBV5-6 combines with J gene TRBJ1-4; 7 positions match TRBD1. The J segment lost 6 bases and the V segment lost 0 bases, leaving 14 bases of the junction unmatched. Germline V lookup: CDR1 SGHDT, CDR2 YYEEEE. The CDR3 runs 18 residues. CDR3 bases: TGTGCCAGCAGCTTGGTGACGCCAGGGGGTCCGTTAGATGAAAAACTGTTTTTT. This translates into CASSLVTPGGPLDEKLFF.

In this sample, this clone turned up a few times. The chain is built from TRBV3-1 (or the pseudogene TRBV3-2) and TRBJ2-2, with 8 bases identical to TRBD1. The CDR3 is 16 amino acids. Germline loops: CDR1 LGHDT, CDR2 YNNKEL (reference sequence). The J segment lost 9 bases and the V segment lost 0 bases, leaving 9 bases of the junction unmatched. The DNA for the CDR3 is TGTGCCAGCAGCCAAGACGGCACAGGGGGAAGCAGGGAGCTGTTTTTT. It encodes CASSQDGTGGSRELFF.

The rearrangement joins TRBV15 to TRBJ1-5; 9 nucleotides agree with TRBD1. The length of the CDR3 is 14 residues. The V and J ends lost 4 bases and 4 bases, in that order; junction bases with no gene match: 2. CDR1 and CDR2 (germline): LNHNV, YYDKDF (reference sequence). CDR3 region: CATSKDRGNQPQHF. The CDR3 DNA reads as TGTGCCACCAGCAAGGACAGGGGAAATCAGCCCCAGCATTTT.

The rearrangement joins TRBV3-1 (or the pseudogene TRBV3-2) to TRBJ2-5; a possible D gene is TRBD2 (6 bases). From germline, CDR1 is LGHDT and CDR2 YNNKEL (reference sequence). The CDR3 is 16 residues long. V was clipped by 4 bases and J by 4 bases, with 19 bases between them. CDR3 nucleotides: TGTGCCAGCAGCCCGCCCTTGAGGAGGGCCGGAGAGACCCAGTACTTC. Translated, it gives CASSPPLRRAGETQYF.

The chain links TRBV9 to TRBJ1-6; 11 positions match TRBD1. V shed 3 bases, J shed 10 bases, and the junction held 6 bases outside the gene matches. CDR1 SGDLS and CDR2 YYNGEE come from the germline V gene. The CDR3 is 15 residues long. As DNA, the CDR3 is TGTGCCAGCAGCGCCGGACAGGGGGCATCCTCACCCCTCCACTTT. Translating it yields CASSAGQGASSPLHF.

The chain recombines TRBV5-4 with TRBJ2-3, with TRBD1 identical over 11 bases. V lost 4 bases and J lost 4; bases outside the gene matches: 5. Germline V CDR1 and CDR2: SGHNT, YYREEE (reference sequence). The CDR3 covers 15 residues. CDR3 DNA: TGTGCCAGCAGCGGACGGGACAGGGGGTCAGATACGCAGTATTTT. Encoded protein: CASSGRDRGSDTQYF.

The chain carries TRBV12-3 or TRBV12-4 and TRBJ2-1; no clear D. This CDR3 contains 12 residues. Trimming took off 1 base at V and 6 bases at J, with 4 bases between the two ends. CDR3 nucleotides: TGTGCCAGCAGTTTAGGCAGCAATGAGCAGTTCTTC. Translation: CASSLGSNEQFF.

The V call is TRBV7-9, the J call TRBJ1-4; D remains unclear. The germline CDR1 and CDR2 sequences are SEHNR and FQNEAQ (reference sequence). The CDR3 is 16 amino acids. V was cut by 2 bases and J by 5 bases, with 15 bases left in between. The CDR3 here is CASSLRVSGKNEKLFF. CDR3 DNA: TGTGCCAGCAGCTTAAGGGTGAGCGGGAAGAATGAAAAACTGTTTTTT.

This clone was seen a few times. The genes are TRBV19 and TRBJ1-2; TRBD1 might be the D (6 bases). CDR1 is LNHDA, CDR2 SQIVND, per germline (reference sequence). The CDR3 has 14 residues. V was pared by 6 bases and J by 8 bases, with 19 bases between. The chain's CDR3 is CASSEGTGTQGYTF. For the CDR3, the DNA is TGTGCCAGTAGCGAGGGAACAGGGACCCAAGGCTACACCTTC.

This sequence joins TRBV19 and TRBJ2-7, with 8 bases lining up with TRBD1. The CDR3 covers 16 residues. Trimming removed 5 bases from V and 6 bases from J; junction bases left unmatched: 15. The germline CDR1 and CDR2 sequences are LNHDA and SQIVND (reference sequence). Here the CDR3 reads CASSGGPQGARGEQYF. The DNA of the CDR3 is TGTGCCAGTAGTGGGGGCCCGCAGGGGGCGCGGGGCGAGCAGTACTTC.

The chain links TRBV11-3 to TRBJ1-4, with 7 bases that match TRBD1. J gave up 8 bases and V 3 bases, and 6 bases lay outside the gene matches. The germline CDR1 and CDR2 sequences are SGHNT and YENEEA. The CDR3 is 14 amino acids. CDR3 sequence: CASSFRQGSEKLFF. CDR3 coding DNA: TGTGCCAGCAGCTTCCGACAGGGTAGCGAAAAACTGTTTTTT.

The table lists this clone with a few counts. This chain links TRBV5-6 with TRBJ1-1; 7 nucleotides align to TRBD1. J gave up 4 bases and V 1 base, and 7 bases lay outside the gene matches. The CDR3 totals 15 residues. Germline CDR1 is SGHDT and CDR2 is YYEEEE. The CDR3 loop is CASSLLTGQLTEAFF. The CDR3 DNA is TGTGCCAGCAGCTTGCTAACGGGACAGCTCACTGAAGCTTTCTTT.

This clone occurred once. J is TRBJ2-7 and V is TRBV6-5; D call uncertain. Germline V CDR1 and CDR2: MNHEY, SVGAGI. The V and J ends lost 6 bases and 0 bases respectively, with 12 bases between them. The CDR3 length is 14 residues. CDR3 in amino acids: CASRPDWNSYEQYF. CDR3 DNA: TGTGCCAGCAGACCCGACTGGAACTCCTACGAGCAGTACTTC.

The V call is TRBV11-3, the J call TRBJ2-1, with TRBD1 identical over 12 bases. Germline-derived CDR1 and CDR2 are SGHNT and YENEEA. The CDR3 totals 19 residues. V shed 7 bases, J shed 4 bases, and the junction held 17 bases outside the gene matches. The CDR3 region is CASTLGQGAPSLLYNEQFF. For the CDR3, the DNA is TGTGCCAGCACCCTGGGACAGGGGGCGCCGAGCCTCCTTTACAATGAGCAGTTCTTC.

This chain links TRBV28 with TRBJ2-7; 8 nucleotides align to TRBD1. The V gene's germline CDR1 is MDHEN and CDR2 SYDVKM. V gave up 4 bases and J gave up 3 bases; unmatched junction bases: 8. The CDR3 covers 15 residues. The CDR3 reads CASSSQDRVGYEQYF. The CDR3 DNA follows: TGTGCCAGCAGTTCCCAGGACAGGGTGGGCTACGAGCAGTACTTC.

This clone was observed once. The V gene is TRBV20-1, the J gene TRBJ2-1; 11 nucleotides line up with TRBD2. The CDR3 extends over 15 amino acids. V lost 3 bases, J lost 8 bases, and 9 bases stayed unmatched. Per the germline V gene, CDR1 is DFQATT and CDR2 is SNEGSKA (reference sequence). The CDR3 nucleotides are TGCAGTGCTAGTGGAGGTAGCGGGAGGGGGGATGAGCAGTTCTTC. Protein sequence: CSASGGSGRGDEQFF.

The chain joins TRBV2 to TRBJ2-3; a possible D gene is TRBD2 (6 bases). The germline V gene encodes CDR1 SNHLY and CDR2 FYNNEI. V shed 3 bases and J shed 2 bases, with 12 bases lying between them. The CDR3 totals 15 residues. The CDR3 here is CASSDAGTHTDTQYF. For the CDR3, the DNA is TGTGCCAGCAGTGACGCCGGGACTCACACAGATACGCAGTATTTT.

The chain recombines TRBV11-2 with TRBJ2-7; D is perhaps TRBD1 (5 bases). Per the germline V gene, CDR1 is SGHAT and CDR2 is FQNNGV. CDR3 length: 14 residues. The V and J ends lost 5 bases and 5 bases respectively, with 16 bases between them. The CDR3 spells CASSRAQGINEQYF. DNA of the CDR3: TGTGCCAGCAGCAGGGCTCAGGGTATCAACGAGCAGTACTTC.

The gene calls are TRBV19 and TRBJ2-3; possibly TRBD1 for D (6 bases). The CDR3 is 15 amino acids. Germline values: CDR1 LNHDA, CDR2 SQIVND (reference sequence). V lost 9 bases, J lost 6 bases, and 22 bases lay in between. In DNA form, the CDR3 reads TGTGCCAGCCGACGCCACAGGGACCGCTTCGATACGCAGTATTTT. Encoded protein: CASRRHRDRFDTQYF.

The V call is TRBV7-9, the J call TRBJ2-1; 7 nucleotides line up with TRBD1. Germline CDR1 and CDR2: SEHNR and FQNEAQ (reference sequence). V was clipped by 8 bases and J by 2 bases; unmatched bases: 6. The CDR3 covers 14 residues. CDR3 loop: CASLVGGTYNEQFF. The CDR3 DNA sequence: TGTGCCAGCCTCGTAGGGGGCACCTACAATGAGCAGTTCTTC.

The chain joins TRBV5-6 to TRBJ1-2; D gene unclear. V lost 1 base to trimming and J lost 8 bases, with 9 bases between them. The CDR3 is 12 amino acids. CDR1 SGHDT and CDR2 YYEEEE come from the germline V gene. The CDR3 protein is CASSLTPGGYTF. In nucleotides, the CDR3 is TGTGCCAGCAGCTTGACCCCCGGGGGCTACACCTTC.

The chain combines TRBV9 with TRBJ2-3, with D uncertain. Trimming left V 3 bases short and J 4 bases short, with 9 bases between. CDR1 and CDR2 from the germline V gene are SGDLS and YYNGEE. The CDR3 consists of 13 residues. The DNA of the CDR3 is TGTGCCAGCAGCGCTCCCCTCCCAGATACGCAGTATTTT. Translation gives CASSAPLPDTQYF.